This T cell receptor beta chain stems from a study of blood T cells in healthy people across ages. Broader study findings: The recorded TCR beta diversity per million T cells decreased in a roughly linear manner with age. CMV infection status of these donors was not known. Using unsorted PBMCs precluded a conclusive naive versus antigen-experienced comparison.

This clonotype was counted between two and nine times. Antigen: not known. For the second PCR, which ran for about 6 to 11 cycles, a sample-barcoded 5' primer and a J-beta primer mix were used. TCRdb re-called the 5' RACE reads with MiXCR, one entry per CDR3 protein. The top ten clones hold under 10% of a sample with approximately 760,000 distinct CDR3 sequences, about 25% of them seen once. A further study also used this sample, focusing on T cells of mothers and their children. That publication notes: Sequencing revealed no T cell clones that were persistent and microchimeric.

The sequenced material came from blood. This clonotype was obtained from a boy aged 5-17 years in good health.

CDR3 nucleotide sequence: TGCAGTGCTAGAGATCGGGACAAGATCTATGGCTACACCTTC. This translates into CSARDRDKIYGYTF. The chain employs TRBV20-1 and TRBJ1-2; TRBD1 might be the D (6 bases). The length of the CDR3 is 14 residues. Germline lookup yields CDR1 DFQATT and CDR2 SNEGSKA (reference sequence). The V and J ends lost 0 bases and 4 bases respectively, with 12 bases between them.